A selection of T cell receptor beta chains follows, all from one sample in a study of regulatory T cells in long-lasting Graves disease. TCRdb independently ran MiXCR on the multiplex PCR reads; one entry per CDR3 protein. This table has about 320,000 distinct CDR3 sequences, 15% to 20% appearing once. Sequenced material: peripheral blood mononuclear cells (PBMCs), taken at new diagnosis, from a patient treated with antithyroid drugs. These TCRs come from a female donor with Graves disease. The CDR3 runs from the conserved cysteine through the conserved F or W. D genes are given only for firm matches. Clone size is given for some rows only: seen once, a few or many times, or a class if the clone is expanded.

d_gene	v_gene	abundance	j_gene	CDR3nt	CDR3aa
.	TRBV27	many	TRBJ2-2	TGTGCCAGCAGTTTCGGCACTACCATCTTGGGGGAGCTGTTTTTT	CASSFGTTILGELFF
.	TRBV14	many	TRBJ2-3	TGTGCCAGCAGCCAAGATCTCCGGGGTACGCAGTATTTT	CASSQDLRGTQYF
TRBD2	TRBV11-2	many	TRBJ2-2	TGTGCCAGCAGCTTACCGACTAGCTCGAACACCGGGGAGCTGTTTTTT	CASSLPTSSNTGELFF
.	TRBV27	.	TRBJ1-5	TGTGCCAGCAGTCCCTACCTCAATCAGCCCCAGCATTTT	CASSPYLNQPQHF
.	TRBV11-2	many	TRBJ2-7	TGTGCCAGCAGCCCCTTGACCGCGTCGGACTCCTACGAGCAGTACTTC	CASSPLTASDSYEQYF
.	TRBV5-6	few	TRBJ2-7	TGTGCCAGCAGCTACGGGGCGGGACAGTTCTACGAGCAGTACTTC	CASSYGAGQFYEQYF
.	TRBV3-1	few	TRBJ2-2	TGTGCCAGCAGCCAACCCCCGAGTGGAACCGGGGAGCTGTTTTTT	CASSQPPSGTGELFF
TRBD2	TRBV4-1	many	TRBJ2-7	TGCGCCAGCAGCCAAGGACTAGCGGGAGCTGCCCACTCCTACGAGCAGTACTTC	CASSQGLAGAAHSYEQYF
.	TRBV3-1	.	TRBJ1-1	TGTGCCAGCAGCTATACAGGCTTGAACACTGAAGCTTTCTTT	CASSYTGLNTEAFF
TRBD2	TRBV2	many	TRBJ2-7	TGTGCCAGCGGCGGACTAGCGGGAGGGGCCTACGAGCAGTACTTC	CASGGLAGGAYEQYF
TRBD1	TRBV9	many	TRBJ2-7	TGTGCCAGCAGCGTAGGACAGGGGGCCTTATACGAGCAGTACTTC	CASSVGQGALYEQYF
TRBD2	TRBV11-2	many	TRBJ2-3	TGTGCCAGCAGCGGGAGGGACCAGGGTTTGGCAGATACGCAGTATTTT	CASSGRDQGLADTQYF
TRBD1	TRBV11-2	many	TRBJ2-7	TGTGCCAGCAGCCAGGGGGTCAGCAGGACCTACGAGCAGTACTTC	CASSQGVSRTYEQYF
.	TRBV7-2	.	TRBJ2-2	TGTGCCAGCAGCCTCATCTGGGGAACCGGGGAGCTGTTTTTT	CASSLIWGTGELFF
TRBD1	TRBV12-5	.	TRBJ2-5	TGTGCTAGTGGTTTGGGAGACAGGGGGCTAAGGGAGACCCAGTACTTC	CASGLGDRGLRETQYF
TRBD2	TRBV15	.	TRBJ2-1	TGTGCCACCAGCAGTGGACTAGCGGGGAGAAGAGGGTACAATGAGCAGTTCTTC	CATSSGLAGRRGYNEQFF
TRBD2	TRBV12-3/TRBV12-4	many	TRBJ2-3	TGTGCCAGCAGTTTGGGGGGCCGTGTGACTAGCGGGAGCGACACAGATACGCAGTATTTT	CASSLGGRVTSGSDTDTQYF
.	TRBV18	few	TRBJ2-3	TGTGCCAGCCTAGCACCCGCCAGGACAGATACGCAGTATTTT	CASLAPARTDTQYF
.	TRBV11-2	few	TRBJ2-1	TGTGCCAGCAGCTTAAGGGGCGGCTTTTCGCACAATGAGCAGTTCTTC	CASSLRGGFSHNEQFF
.	TRBV12-3/TRBV12-4	few	TRBJ2-2	TGTGCCAGCAGTTTCTCGGGCCTGGCCAGGGAGCTGTTTTTT	CASSFSGLARELFF
TRBD2	TRBV3-1	.	TRBJ2-1	TGTGCCAGCAGCCTGTGGACTAGCGGGACTAATGAGCAGTTCTTC	CASSLWTSGTNEQFF
TRBD2	TRBV30	many	TRBJ2-7	TGTGCCTGGAGTGACGACCTACTAGCGTTCTCCTACGAGCAGTACTTC	CAWSDDLLAFSYEQYF
.	TRBV7-2	few	TRBJ2-3	TGTGCCAGCAGCTCCCCTTCACAGGGCGATACGCAGTATTTT	CASSSPSQGDTQYF
.	TRBV28	many	TRBJ2-7	TGTGCCAGCAAAGAAGGAGGCACCACTTTCTCCTACGAGCAGTACTTC	CASKEGGTTFSYEQYF
.	TRBV19	many	TRBJ1-5	TGTGCCAGTAGTATAGTGGCTAGCAATCAGCCCCAGCATTTT	CASSIVASNQPQHF
TRBD1	TRBV4-2	.	TRBJ2-2	TGTGCCAGCAGCCAAGGGGACAGGGACGGGGAGCTGTTTTTT	CASSQGDRDGELFF
TRBD1	TRBV10-1	few	TRBJ2-1	TGCGCCAGCAGTGACCCCCGGCCGGGACAGGGCTACAATGAGCAGTTCTTC	CASSDPRPGQGYNEQFF
.	TRBV27	.	TRBJ2-3	TGTGCCAGCAGTTTAATAAGGGGAGGCACAGATACGCAGTATTTT	CASSLIRGGTDTQYF
TRBD2	TRBV2	many	TRBJ2-3	TGTGCCAGCAGTGCCGGGACTAGCGGGAGGGGGGATACGCAGTATTTT	CASSAGTSGRGDTQYF
.	TRBV11-2	many	TRBJ1-2	TGTGCCAGCAGCTCGGGGACCTATGGCTACACCTTC	CASSSGTYGYTF
TRBD1	TRBV28	.	TRBJ2-5	TGTGCCAGCAGTCTGGCCTCCGGGACAGGGCGAGAGACCCAGTACTTC	CASSLASGTGRETQYF
.	TRBV7-9	many	TRBJ2-1	TGTGCCAGCAGCTTAGAGCTAGCAAGAAATGAGCAGTTCTTC	CASSLELARNEQFF
.	TRBV3-1	few	TRBJ1-3	TGTGCCAGCAGCCCGCGGGGGGCGCACACCATATATTTT	CASSPRGAHTIYF
TRBD2	TRBV27	many	TRBJ2-3	TGTGCCAGCAGTCTCCAGACTAGCGGGAGACACACAGATACGCAGTATTTT	CASSLQTSGRHTDTQYF
TRBD2	TRBV28	few	TRBJ2-1	TGTGCCAGCAGAACAGCTAGCGGAGGTGAGCAGTTCTTC	CASRTASGGEQFF
.	TRBV6-5	.	TRBJ1-4	TGTGCCAGCAGTTACGCACAGAGCCTTAATGAAAAACTGTTTTTT	CASSYAQSLNEKLFF
.	TRBV20-1	many	TRBJ2-3	TGCAGTGCTAGATCTTCCGTGGACGACACAGATACGCAGTATTTT	CSARSSVDDTDTQYF
TRBD1	TRBV28	many	TRBJ2-7	TGTGCCAGCAGTTTATGGGGGGACAGCAACTACGAGCAGTACTTC	CASSLWGDSNYEQYF
.	TRBV7-2	.	TRBJ1-2	TGTGCCAGCAGCTTATTTGGTTTGGGTTCAGATGGCTACACCTTC	CASSLFGLGSDGYTF
.	TRBV5-5	.	TRBJ2-7	TGTGCCAGCAGCGCAGCAGGGGGAGGGACCTACGAGCAGTACTTC	CASSAAGGGTYEQYF
.	TRBV30	many	TRBJ1-6	TGTGCCTGGAGTTCAGGGTTGAATTCACCCCTCCACTTT	CAWSSGLNSPLHF
.	TRBV7-9	.	TRBJ2-7	TGTGCCAGCAGCTTTGGGAGTGCCTACGAGCAGTACTTC	CASSFGSAYEQYF
.	TRBV18	many	TRBJ1-1	TGTGCCAGCTCTCCGCCAGCGGGAAACACTGAAGCTTTCTTT	CASSPPAGNTEAFF
.	TRBV12-3/TRBV12-4	many	TRBJ2-1	TGTGCCAGCAGTCCCGCGGCGACTGTTGCTAGCCTATACAATGAGCAGTTCTTC	CASSPAATVASLYNEQFF
.	TRBV15	few	TRBJ2-7	TGTGCCACCAGCAGAGACACTGCCTACGAGCAGTACTTC	CATSRDTAYEQYF
.	TRBV7-6	many	TRBJ1-1	TGTGCCAGCAGCTTATTTGAGGGGGTGAGCACTGAAGCTTTCTTT	CASSLFEGVSTEAFF
TRBD1	TRBV6-5	many	TRBJ1-1	TGTGCCAGCAGTTTCCTTCGGGACAGGGTCACTGAAGCTTTCTTT	CASSFLRDRVTEAFF
TRBD1	TRBV7-3	.	TRBJ2-2	TGTGCCAGCAGCCCCCAGGGGGCCGGGGAGCTGTTTTTT	CASSPQGAGELFF
TRBD1	TRBV7-9	many	TRBJ2-7	TGTGCCAGCAGCAGTGGGACAGGGGACCTGTACTTC	CASSSGTGDLYF
.	TRBV30	many	TRBJ1-1	TGTGCCTGGAGTCCGGATCTTCTTGAAGCTTTCTTT	CAWSPDLLEAFF
.	TRBV20-1	many	TRBJ1-1	TGCAGTGCTAGACTGGTCCTCGCTAGTCTCGGTGGAGCTTTCTTT	CSARLVLASLGGAFF
.	TRBV24-1	.	TRBJ2-2	TGTGCCACCAGTGCGGGGGGCGAGGACACCGGGGAGCTGTTTTTT	CATSAGGEDTGELFF